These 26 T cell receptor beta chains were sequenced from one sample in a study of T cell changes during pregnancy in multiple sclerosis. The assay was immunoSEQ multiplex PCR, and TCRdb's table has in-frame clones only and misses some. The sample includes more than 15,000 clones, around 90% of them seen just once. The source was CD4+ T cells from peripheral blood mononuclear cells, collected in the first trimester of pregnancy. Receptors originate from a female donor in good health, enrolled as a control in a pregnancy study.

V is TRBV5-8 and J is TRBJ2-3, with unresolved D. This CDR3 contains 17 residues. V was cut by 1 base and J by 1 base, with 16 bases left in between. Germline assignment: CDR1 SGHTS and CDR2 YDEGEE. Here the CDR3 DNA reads TGTGCCAGCAGCTTGTTCGCGCTCACTTTAGGCACAGATACGCAGTATTTT. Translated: CASSLFALTLGTDTQYF.

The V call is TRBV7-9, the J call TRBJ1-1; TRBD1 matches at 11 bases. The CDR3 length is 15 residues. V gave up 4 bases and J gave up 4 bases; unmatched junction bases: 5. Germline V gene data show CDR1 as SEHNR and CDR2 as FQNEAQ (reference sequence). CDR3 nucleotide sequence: TGTGCCAGCAGCTACGCCGGGACAGGGGGCACTGAAGCTTTCTTT. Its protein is CASSYAGTGGTEAFF.

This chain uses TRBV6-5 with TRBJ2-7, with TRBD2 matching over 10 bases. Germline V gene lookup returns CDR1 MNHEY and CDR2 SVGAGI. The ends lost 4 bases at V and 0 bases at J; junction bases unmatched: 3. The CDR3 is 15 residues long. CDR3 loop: CASSFSGGSSYEQYF. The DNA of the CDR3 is TGTGCCAGCAGTTTTAGCGGGGGGTCCTCCTACGAGCAGTACTTC.

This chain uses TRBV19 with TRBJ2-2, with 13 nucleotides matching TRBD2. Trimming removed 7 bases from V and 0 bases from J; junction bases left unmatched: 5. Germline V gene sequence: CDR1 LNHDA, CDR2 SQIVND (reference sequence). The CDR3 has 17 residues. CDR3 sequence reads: CASTKTSGGSNTGELFF. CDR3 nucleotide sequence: TGTGCCAGTACCAAGACTAGCGGGGGGTCGAACACCGGGGAGCTGTTTTTT. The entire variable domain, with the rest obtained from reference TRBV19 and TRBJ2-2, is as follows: DGGITQSPKYLFRKEGQNVTLSCEQNLNHDAMYWYRQDPGQGLRLIYYSQIVNDFQKGDIAEGYSVSREKKESFPLTVTSAQKNPTAFYLCASTKTSGGSNTGELFFGEGSRLTVL.

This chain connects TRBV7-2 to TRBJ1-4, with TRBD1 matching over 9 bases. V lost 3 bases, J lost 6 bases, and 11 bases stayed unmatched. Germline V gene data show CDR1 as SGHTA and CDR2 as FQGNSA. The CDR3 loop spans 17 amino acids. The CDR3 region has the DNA TGTGCCAGCAGCTTGAAGACAGGGGGAGCCGATGATGAAAAACTGTTTTTT. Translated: CASSLKTGGADDEKLFF.

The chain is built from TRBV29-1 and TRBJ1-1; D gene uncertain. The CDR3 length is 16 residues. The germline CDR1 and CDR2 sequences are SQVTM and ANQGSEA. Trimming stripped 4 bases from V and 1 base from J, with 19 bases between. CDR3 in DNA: TGCAGCGTTGTTCCGACCCTGACTTTGGGGAACACTGAAGCTTTCTTT. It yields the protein CSVVPTLTLGNTEAFF.

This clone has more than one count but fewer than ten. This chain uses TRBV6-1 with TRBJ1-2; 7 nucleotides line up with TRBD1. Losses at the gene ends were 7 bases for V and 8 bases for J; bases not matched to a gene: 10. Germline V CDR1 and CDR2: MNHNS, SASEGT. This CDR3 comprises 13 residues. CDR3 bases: TGTGCCAGCAAGCCCGGGACAGCGAACGGCTACACCTTC. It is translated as CASKPGTANGYTF.

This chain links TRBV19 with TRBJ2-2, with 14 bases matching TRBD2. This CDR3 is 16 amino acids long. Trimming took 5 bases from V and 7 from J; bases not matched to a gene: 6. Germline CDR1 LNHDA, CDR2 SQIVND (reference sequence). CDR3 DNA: TGTGCCAGTAGTGGCCCCGGGACTAGCGGGAGCGGGGAGCTGTTTTTT. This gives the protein CASSGPGTSGSGELFF. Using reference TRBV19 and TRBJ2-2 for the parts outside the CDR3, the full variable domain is DGGITQSPKYLFRKEGQNVTLSCEQNLNHDAMYWYRQDPGQGLRLIYYSQIVNDFQKGDIAEGYSVSREKKESFPLTVTSAQKNPTAFYLCASSGPGTSGSGELFFGEGSRLTVL.

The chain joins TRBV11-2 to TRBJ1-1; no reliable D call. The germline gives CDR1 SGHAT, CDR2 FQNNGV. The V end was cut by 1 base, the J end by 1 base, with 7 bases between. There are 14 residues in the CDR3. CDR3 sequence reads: CASSLVDKNTEAFF. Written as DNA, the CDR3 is TGTGCCAGCAGCTTAGTTGACAAGAACACTGAAGCTTTCTTT.

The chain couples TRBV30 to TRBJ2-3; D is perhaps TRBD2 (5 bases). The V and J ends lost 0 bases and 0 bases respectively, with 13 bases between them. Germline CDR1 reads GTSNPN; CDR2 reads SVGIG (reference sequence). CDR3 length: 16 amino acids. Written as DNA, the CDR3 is TGTGCCTGGAGTGTTTCCCCGGGAACTAGCACAGATACGCAGTATTTT. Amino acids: CAWSVSPGTSTDTQYF.

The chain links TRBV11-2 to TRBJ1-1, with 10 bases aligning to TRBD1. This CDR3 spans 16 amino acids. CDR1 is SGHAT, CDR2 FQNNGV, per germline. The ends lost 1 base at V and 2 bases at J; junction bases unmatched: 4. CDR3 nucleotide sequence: TGTGCCAGCAGCTTAGCTGGACAGGGGGTTAACACTGAAGCTTTCTTT. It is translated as CASSLAGQGVNTEAFF.

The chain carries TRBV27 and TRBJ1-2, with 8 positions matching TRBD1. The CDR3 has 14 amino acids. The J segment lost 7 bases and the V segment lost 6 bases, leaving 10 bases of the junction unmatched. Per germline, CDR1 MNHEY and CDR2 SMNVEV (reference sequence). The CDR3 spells CASSPGQGPSGYTF. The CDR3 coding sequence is TGTGCCAGCAGCCCTGGACAGGGCCCTAGTGGCTACACCTTC.

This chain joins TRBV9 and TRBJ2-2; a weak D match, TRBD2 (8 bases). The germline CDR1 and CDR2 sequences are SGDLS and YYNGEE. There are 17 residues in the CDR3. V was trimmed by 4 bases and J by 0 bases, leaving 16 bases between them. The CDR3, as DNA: TGTGCCAGCAGCCAGGGGGTAGCGGGACCGAACACCGGGGAGCTGTTTTTT. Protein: CASSQGVAGPNTGELFF.

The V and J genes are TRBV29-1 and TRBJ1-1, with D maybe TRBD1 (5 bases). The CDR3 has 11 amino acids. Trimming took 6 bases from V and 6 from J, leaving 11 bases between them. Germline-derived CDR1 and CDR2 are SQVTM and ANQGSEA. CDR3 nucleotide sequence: TGCAGCGTCGGCGGGGGGGCTGAAGCTTTCTTT. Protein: CSVGGGAEAFF.

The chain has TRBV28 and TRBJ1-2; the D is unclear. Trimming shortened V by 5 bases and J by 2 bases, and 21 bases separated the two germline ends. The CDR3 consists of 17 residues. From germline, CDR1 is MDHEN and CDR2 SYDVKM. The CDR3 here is CASSPRGGRVGNYGYTF. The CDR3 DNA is TGTGCCAGCAGTCCTAGAGGTGGGCGGGTTGGCAACTATGGCTACACCTTC.

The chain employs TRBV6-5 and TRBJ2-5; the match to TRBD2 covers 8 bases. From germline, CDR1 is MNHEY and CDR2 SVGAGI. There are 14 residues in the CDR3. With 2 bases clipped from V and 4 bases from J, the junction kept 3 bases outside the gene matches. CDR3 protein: CASSYPLAGETQYF. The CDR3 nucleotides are TGTGCCAGCAGTTACCCGCTAGCGGGAGAGACCCAGTACTTC.

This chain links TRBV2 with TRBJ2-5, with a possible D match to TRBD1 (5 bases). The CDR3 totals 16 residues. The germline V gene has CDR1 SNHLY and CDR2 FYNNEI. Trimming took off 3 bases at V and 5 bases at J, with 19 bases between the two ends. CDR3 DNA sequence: TGTGCCAGCAGTGATTGGGGCAGACAAGTGGTCGAGACCCAGTACTTC. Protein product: CASSDWGRQVVETQYF.

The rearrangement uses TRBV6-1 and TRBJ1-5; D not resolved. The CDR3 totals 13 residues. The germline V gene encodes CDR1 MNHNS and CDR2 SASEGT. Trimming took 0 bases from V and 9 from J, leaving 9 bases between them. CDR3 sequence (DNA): TGTGCCAGCAGTGAAGCGCGTGGTTCGCCCCAGCATTTT. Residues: CASSEARGSPQHF.

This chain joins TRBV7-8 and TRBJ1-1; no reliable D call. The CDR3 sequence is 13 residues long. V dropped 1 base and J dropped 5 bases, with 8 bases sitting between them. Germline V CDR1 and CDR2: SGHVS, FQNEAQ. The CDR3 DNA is TGTGCCAGCAGCTTAGGGGCGGGGACTGAAGCTTTCTTT. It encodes CASSLGAGTEAFF.

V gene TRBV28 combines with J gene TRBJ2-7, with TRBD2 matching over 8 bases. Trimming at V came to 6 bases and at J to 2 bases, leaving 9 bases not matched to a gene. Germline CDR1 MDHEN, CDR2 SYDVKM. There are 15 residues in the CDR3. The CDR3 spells CASSGLAGGAYEQYF. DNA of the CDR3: TGTGCCAGCAGCGGACTAGCCGGGGGGGCCTACGAGCAGTACTTC.

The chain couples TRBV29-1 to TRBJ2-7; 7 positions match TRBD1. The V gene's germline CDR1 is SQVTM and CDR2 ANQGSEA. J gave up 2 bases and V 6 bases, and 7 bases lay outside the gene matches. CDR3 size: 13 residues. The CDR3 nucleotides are TGCAGCGTCGCGAACCAGGGGGCCTACGAGCAGTACTTC. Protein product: CSVANQGAYEQYF.

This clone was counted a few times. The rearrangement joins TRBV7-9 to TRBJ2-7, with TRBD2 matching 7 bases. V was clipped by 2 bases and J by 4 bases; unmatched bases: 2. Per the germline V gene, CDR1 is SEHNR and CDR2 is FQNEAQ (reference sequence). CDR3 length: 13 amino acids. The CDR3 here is CASSLSGGYEQYF. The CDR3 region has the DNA TGTGCCAGCAGCTTATCCGGGGGGTACGAGCAGTACTTC.

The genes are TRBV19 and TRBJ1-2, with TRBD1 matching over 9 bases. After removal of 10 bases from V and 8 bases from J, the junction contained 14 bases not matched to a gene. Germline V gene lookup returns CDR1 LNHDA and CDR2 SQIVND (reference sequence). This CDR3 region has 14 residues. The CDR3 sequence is CATDTAGTGSGYTF. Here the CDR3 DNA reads TGTGCCACCGACACTGCCGGGACAGGGAGCGGCTACACCTTC.

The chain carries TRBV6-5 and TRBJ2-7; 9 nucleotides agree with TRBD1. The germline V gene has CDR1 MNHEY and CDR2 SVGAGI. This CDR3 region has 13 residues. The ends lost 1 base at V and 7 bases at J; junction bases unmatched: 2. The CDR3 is CASSYFGTGEQYF. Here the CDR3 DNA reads TGTGCCAGCAGTTACTTCGGGACAGGGGAGCAGTACTTC.

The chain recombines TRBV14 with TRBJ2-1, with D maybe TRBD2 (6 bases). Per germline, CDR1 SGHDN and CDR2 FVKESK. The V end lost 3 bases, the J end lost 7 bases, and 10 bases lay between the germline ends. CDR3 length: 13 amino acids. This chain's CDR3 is CASSHSGGNEQFF. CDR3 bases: TGTGCCAGCAGCCACTCAGGAGGGAATGAGCAGTTCTTC.

Written as DNA, the CDR3 is TGTGCCAGCAGCCAAGACTACCGCCGCGCCCTGGCTGGGGCCAACGTCCTGACTTTC. Translation: CASSQDYRRALAGANVLTF. This chain connects TRBV4-2 to TRBJ2-6; D remains ambiguous. The ends were cut back, 0 bases at V and 2 bases at J, with 17 bases in the middle. The CDR3 covers 19 residues. Per the germline V gene, CDR1 is LGHNA and CDR2 is YNFKEQ.